Sequencing of this T cell receptor (beta chain) was carried out in a study of regulatory T cells in long-lasting Graves disease. This CDR3 is built from 15 residues. V shed 6 bases and J 7 bases; nucleotides not matched to a gene: 6. Germline V CDR1 and CDR2: SNHLY, FYNNEI. Stated time point: newly diagnosed GD, antithyroid drugs for less than 3 months. The TCR library was made from RNA that had been extracted from PBMCs in TRIzol. Sequencing libraries for TCR beta were prepared with iRepertoire HTBI primers and Arm-PCR of CDR3 regions. TCRdb re-called the multiplex PCR reads with MiXCR, one entry per CDR3 protein. This table holds 580,000 or so distinct CDR3 sequences, about 16% found once. These records were also assigned to another study, of T cells in Graves' hyperthyroidism and ophthalmopathy.

The material sequenced was peripheral blood mononuclear cells (PBMCs), taken at new diagnosis, from a patient treated with antithyroid drugs. The chain is built from TRBV2 and TRBJ1-6; 10 bases line up with TRBD1. The sequence came from a man between 18 and 35 years old with Graves disease. The CDR3 nucleotides are TGTGCCAGCAGCCGACAGGGGGCGGGGAATTCACCCCTCCACTTT. Translation: CASSRQGAGNSPLHF.